A selection of T cell receptor beta chains follows, all from one sample in a study of CD8 T cells in ankylosing spondylitis. TCRdb recomputed calls from the 5' RACE reads with MiXCR, one row per CDR3 protein. The data hold about 480,000 distinct CDR3 sequences, with 15% to 20% observed a single time. Sequencing was carried out using blood, either unsorted or a sorted T cell fraction (not recorded which). These receptors were taken from a male donor with ankylosing spondylitis. The CDR3 runs from the conserved cysteine through the conserved F or W. The D gene is left open where the match is weak. Some rows have no size entry. The others give once, few or many, or a class for an expanded clone.

>16|TRBJ1-1|-|-|TRBV6-5
TGTGCCAGCAGTTACTCAAGGGGGAGGGGGTACACTGAAGCTTTCTTT
CASSYSRGRGYTEAFF
>15|TRBJ1-1|-|-|TRBV7-2
TGTGCCAGCAGCTTAAGCCAGAACCTGAACACTGAAGCTTTCTTT
CASSLSQNLNTEAFF
>14|TRBJ2-1|-|-|TRBV12-3/TRBV12-4
TGTGCCAGCAGTAAGGGGACGTTCTACAATGAGCAGTTCTTC
CASSKGTFYNEQFF
>15|TRBJ1-1|-|few|TRBV10-3
TGTGCCATCAGCGATCACGGCGGAGGGAACACTGAAGCTTTCTTT
CAISDHGGGNTEAFF
>15|TRBJ2-1|TRBD1|many|TRBV3-1
TGTGCCAGCAGCCAAATCGGGACAGGGGCTAATGAGCAGTTCTTC
CASSQIGTGANEQFF
>17|TRBJ2-2|-|-|TRBV6-5
TGTGCCAGCAGTTACTCGAGAGGCGGGTCGAACACCGGGGAGCTGTTTTTT
CASSYSRGGSNTGELFF
>13|TRBJ1-1|-|-|TRBV7-6
TGTGCCAGCAGCTTAGGGCGGGGGGGAATCGCTTTCTTT
CASSLGRGGIAFF
>16|TRBJ2-1|TRBD2|few|TRBV5-1
TGCGCCAGCAGCTCCGGGACTAGCGGCCTATACAATGAGCAGTTCTTC
CASSSGTSGLYNEQFF
>14|TRBJ1-1|-|few|TRBV12-3/TRBV12-4
TGTGCCAGCAGCCTACAGGTGATGAACACTGAAGCTTTCTTT
CASSLQVMNTEAFF
>14|TRBJ1-1|-|-|TRBV12-3/TRBV12-4
TGTGCCAGCAACACAGGGCCGCTGGGTACTGAAGCTTTCTTT
CASNTGPLGTEAFF
>13|TRBJ1-1|-|few|TRBV6-2/TRBV6-3
TGTGCCAGCAGACGATCGGTCCCCGCTGAAGCTTTCTTT
CASRRSVPAEAFF
>17|TRBJ1-2|-|-|TRBV6-5
TGTGCCAGCAGTTACTCCTGGGACCGACTAGTTGGGGTAGGCTACACCTTC
CASSYSWDRLVGVGYTF
>14|TRBJ2-1|-|few|TRBV20-1
TGCAGTGCAGGGTGGCGGGACTCCTACAATGAGCAGTTCTTC
CSAGWRDSYNEQFF
>16|TRBJ2-2|TRBD2|few|TRBV7-2
TGTGCCAGCAGCCCCCGGGCGGGAGGGCCTTTAGGGGAGCTGTTTTTT
CASSPRAGGPLGELFF
>13|TRBJ2-3|-|-|TRBV6-1
TGTGCCAGCAGTGAAGTCCCGGCAGATACGCAGTATTTT
CASSEVPADTQYF
>12|TRBJ1-2|-|few|TRBV2
TGTGCCAGCAGTGAATCCGTCTATGGCTACACCTTC
CASSESVYGYTF
>16|TRBJ1-5|-|few|TRBV20-1
TGCAGTGCTAGAGATTACGCAGGGTTTGCAAATCAGCCCCAGCATTTT
CSARDYAGFANQPQHF
>14|TRBJ2-7|-|-|TRBV12-3/TRBV12-4
TGTGCCAGCAGTTTAGCGCTGCAGTCCTACGAGCAGTACTTC
CASSLALQSYEQYF
>17|TRBJ2-1|TRBD2|many|TRBV12-3/TRBV12-4
TGTGCCAGCAGTTCGAGACTAGCGTCGAGCTCCTACAATGAGCAGTTCTTC
CASSSRLASSSYNEQFF
>15|TRBJ2-7|-|-|TRBV11-2
TGTGCCAGCAGCTTACGAGCCGGGGTTTTCTACGGGCAGTACTTC
CASSLRAGVFYGQYF
>13|TRBJ1-2|-|few|TRBV12-3/TRBV12-4
TGTGCCAGCAGTTTTGGGGGCACCTATGGCTACACCTTC
CASSFGGTYGYTF
>14|TRBJ2-5|-|-|TRBV5-1
TGCGCCAGCAGAACCCTCGAAGGTGGAGAGACCCAGTACTTC
CASRTLEGGETQYF
>14|TRBJ1-5|-|-|TRBV3-1
TGTGCCAGCAGCCAAGACGGCGGTGGGCAGCCCCAGCATTTT
CASSQDGGGQPQHF
>15|TRBJ2-3|-|few|TRBV6-1
TGTGCCAGCCGGAATAGTGGACTAACAACAGATACGCAGTATTTT
CASRNSGLTTDTQYF
>14|TRBJ2-7|TRBD1|many|TRBV5-6
TGTGCCAGCAGCAAGGGGACAGCATTCTACGAGCAGTACTTC
CASSKGTAFYEQYF
>15|TRBJ1-5|-|-|TRBV3-1
TGTGCCAGCAGCCAAGATTATACCCCAGGGAAGCCCCAGCATTTT
CASSQDYTPGKPQHF
>13|TRBJ1-1|-|-|TRBV6-4
TGTGCCAGCAGCCGAGGACGCGGCACTGAAGCTTTCTTT
CASSRGRGTEAFF
>14|TRBJ1-1|TRBD1|-|TRBV12-3/TRBV12-4
TGTGCCAGCAGCCCAAGGACAGGGGAGGCTGAAGCTTTCTTT
CASSPRTGEAEAFF